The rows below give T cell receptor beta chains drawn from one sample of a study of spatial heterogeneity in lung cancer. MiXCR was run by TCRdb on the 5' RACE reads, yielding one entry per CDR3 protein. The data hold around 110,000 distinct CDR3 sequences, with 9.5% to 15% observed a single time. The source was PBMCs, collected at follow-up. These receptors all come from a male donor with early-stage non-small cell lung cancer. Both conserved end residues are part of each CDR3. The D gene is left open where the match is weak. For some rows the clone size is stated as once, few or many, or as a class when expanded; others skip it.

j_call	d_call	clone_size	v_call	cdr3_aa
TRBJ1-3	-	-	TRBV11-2	CASSSALGSGNTIYF
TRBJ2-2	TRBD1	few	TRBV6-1	CASSRTGSVWAGELFF
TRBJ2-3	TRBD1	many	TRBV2	CASRGGLDTQYF
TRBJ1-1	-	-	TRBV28	CASSFDSLFRLNTEAFF
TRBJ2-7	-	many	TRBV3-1	CASSQAGPYEQYF
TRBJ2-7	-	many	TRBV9	CASSAAEIPSRYEQYF
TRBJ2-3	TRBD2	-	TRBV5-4	CASSLKLAGGPGDTQYF
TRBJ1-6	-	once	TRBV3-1	CASSQADRSGSPLHF
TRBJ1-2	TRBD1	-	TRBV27	CASSLFRAGTGGFSGYTF
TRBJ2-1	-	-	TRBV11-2	CASSGPGRYEQFF
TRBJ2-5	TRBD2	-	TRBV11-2	CASSLSGVYQETQYF
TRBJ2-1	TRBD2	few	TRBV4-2	CASSQEGLAGANEQFF
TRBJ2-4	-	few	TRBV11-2	CASSLETAGNGKNIQYF
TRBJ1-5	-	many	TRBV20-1	CSARGLDTAYSNQPQHF
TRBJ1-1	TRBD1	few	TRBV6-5	CASSQGQGLTEAFF
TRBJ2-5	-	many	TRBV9	CASSVAGSRQETQYF
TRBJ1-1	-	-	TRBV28	CASTPPRDMNTEAFF
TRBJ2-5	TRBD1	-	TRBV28	CASSSGQGGRETQYF
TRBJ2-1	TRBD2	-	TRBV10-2	CASSLLAGSNEQFF
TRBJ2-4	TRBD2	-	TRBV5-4	CASSLSGGVIQYF